Below, 11 T cell receptor beta chains from the same sample are listed, as sequenced in a study of blood T cell repertoires in COVID-19. Repertoires were generated with immunoSEQ multiplex PCR, while TCRdb's copy carries only in-frame clones and drops some. This table has 200,000 to 250,000 clones, about 83% appearing once. The sample was peripheral blood. All receptors come from a woman in her thirties with COVID-19, enrolled during active disease.

The chain couples TRBV27 to TRBJ2-7; 12 bases are shared with TRBD1. The CDR3 spans 16 residues. Germline V gene lookup returns CDR1 MNHEY and CDR2 SMNVEV (reference sequence). J gave up 5 bases and V 5 bases, and 10 bases lay outside the gene matches. CDR3 loop: CASSKFPGTGGDEQYF. Here the CDR3 DNA reads TGTGCCAGCAGTAAATTCCCCGGGACAGGGGGCGACGAGCAGTACTTC.

The chain is built from TRBV5-4 and TRBJ1-2; possible D gene TRBD1, 6 bases. V lost 5 bases and J 5 bases, leaving 16 bases between the germline ends. The CDR3 has 14 residues. Germline V gene data show CDR1 as SGHNT and CDR2 as YYREEE (reference sequence). This CDR3 is CASRPGQLQYGYTF. For the CDR3, the DNA is TGTGCCAGCAGACCCGGACAGTTACAATATGGCTACACCTTC.

This chain connects TRBV11-2 to TRBJ2-3; 12 bases fit TRBD2. After removal of 5 bases from V and 4 bases from J, the junction contained 10 bases not matched to a gene. This CDR3 contains 17 residues. Germline CDR1 SGHAT, CDR2 FQNNGV. This CDR3 is CASSPRTSGVSPDTQYF. CDR3 DNA: TGTGCCAGCAGCCCCAGGACTAGCGGGGTAAGCCCAGATACGCAGTATTTT.

The chain employs TRBV3-1 (or the pseudogene TRBV3-2) and TRBJ1-3; D might be TRBD1 (5 bases). The CDR3 spans 14 residues. V gave up 6 bases and J gave up 0 bases, with 9 bases separating them. Germline CDR1 is LGHDT and CDR2 is YNNKEL (reference sequence). The CDR3 region is CASRKTVSGNTIYF. DNA of the CDR3: TGTGCCAGCAGAAAGACAGTCTCTGGAAACACCATATATTTT.

This clone was recorded only once. This chain links TRBV3-1 (or the pseudogene TRBV3-2) with TRBJ2-3, with 11 bases that match TRBD1. Unmatched junction bases numbered 17, after V lost 6 bases and J lost 6 bases. The CDR3 spans 18 residues. Germline V gene sequence: CDR1 LGHDT, CDR2 YNNKEL (reference sequence). CDR3 in amino acids: CASSPYYHGQGAGDTQYF. CDR3 in DNA: TGTGCCAGCAGTCCTTACTACCACGGACAGGGGGCAGGGGATACGCAGTATTTT.

The chain recombines TRBV5-6 with TRBJ1-4; tentatively, D is TRBD1 (5 bases). Germline V gene data show CDR1 as SGHDT and CDR2 as YYEEEE. V was clipped by 2 bases and J by 3 bases, with 14 bases between them. This CDR3 has 16 residues. The CDR3 region is CASSFQGAVANEKLFF. For the CDR3, the DNA is TGTGCCAGCAGCTTCCAGGGTGCGGTTGCTAATGAAAAACTGTTTTTT.

The rearrangement joins TRBV6-2 or TRBV6-3 to TRBJ1-2; TRBD1 aligns across 8 bases. The CDR3 runs 14 residues. Germline V gene data show CDR1 as MNHEY and CDR2 as SVGEGT. Losses at the gene ends were 4 bases for V and 4 bases for J; bases not matched to a gene: 5. CDR3 in amino acids: CASSSGGAVYGYTF. CDR3 sequence (DNA): TGTGCCAGCAGTTCAGGGGGCGCCGTCTATGGCTACACCTTC.

The chain uses TRBV2 and TRBJ1-1, with a tentative D call TRBD1 (6 bases). The V gene lost 6 bases and the J gene lost 1 base, with 9 bases spanning the gap. Germline values: CDR1 SNHLY, CDR2 FYNNEI. This CDR3 spans 13 amino acids. The CDR3 coding sequence is TGTGCCAGCAGACAGGGCGGGAACACTGAAGCTTTCTTT. This sequence encodes CASRQGGNTEAFF.

J is TRBJ1-3 and V is TRBV5-4; the D gene is possibly TRBD1 (5 bases). The CDR3 consists of 14 residues. Germline V gene data show CDR1 as SGHNT and CDR2 as YYREEE (reference sequence). V was trimmed by 4 bases and J by 0 bases, leaving 8 bases between them. Written as DNA, the CDR3 is TGTGCCAGCAGCGGGGCGAGCTCTGGAAACACCATATATTTT. Translation gives CASSGASSGNTIYF.

In this sample, this clone is medium-sized. This sequence joins TRBV28 and TRBJ2-1; 8 bases match TRBD2. Germline loops: CDR1 MDHEN, CDR2 SYDVKM. The trim removed 9 bases at V and 7 bases at J, leaving 2 bases unmatched. CDR3 length: 11 residues. The CDR3: CASGTRNEQFF. DNA for the CDR3: TGTGCCAGTGGGACTAGGAATGAGCAGTTCTTC. The whole variable domain, filled in from reference TRBV28 and TRBJ2-1, reads DVKVTQSSRYLVKRTGEKVFLECVQDMDHENMFWYRQDPGLGLRLIYFSYDVKMKEKGDIPEGYSVSREKKERFSLILESASTNQTSMYLCASGTRNEQFFGPGTRLTVL.

A few counts support this clone. The genes are TRBV28 and TRBJ1-2; 9 bases map to TRBD1. Germline values: CDR1 MDHEN, CDR2 SYDVKM. This CDR3 region has 15 residues. Trimming at V came to 4 bases and at J to 5 bases, leaving 8 bases not matched to a gene. The CDR3 sequence: CASSSGTGSHYGYTF. DNA of the CDR3: TGTGCCAGCAGTTCCGGGACAGGGTCCCATTATGGCTACACCTTC.